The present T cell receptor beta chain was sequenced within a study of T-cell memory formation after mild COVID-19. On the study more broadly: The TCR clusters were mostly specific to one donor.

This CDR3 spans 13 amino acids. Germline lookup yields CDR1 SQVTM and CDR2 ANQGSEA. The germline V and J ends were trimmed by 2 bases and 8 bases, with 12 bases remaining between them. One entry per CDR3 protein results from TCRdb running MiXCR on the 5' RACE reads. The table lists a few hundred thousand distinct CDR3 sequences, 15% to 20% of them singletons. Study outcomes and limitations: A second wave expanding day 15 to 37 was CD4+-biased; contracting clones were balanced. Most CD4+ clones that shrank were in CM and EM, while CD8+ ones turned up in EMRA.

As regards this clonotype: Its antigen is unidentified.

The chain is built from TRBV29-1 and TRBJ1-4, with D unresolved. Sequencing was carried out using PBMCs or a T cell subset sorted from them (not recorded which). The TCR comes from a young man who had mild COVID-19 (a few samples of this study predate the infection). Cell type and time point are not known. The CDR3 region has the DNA TGCAGCGTTGAACGGGTGAGCGGCGAAAAACTGTTTTTT. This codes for CSVERVSGEKLFF.